These T cell receptor beta chains were read from a single sample in a study of pediatric ulcerative colitis. Libraries were prepared by immunoSEQ multiplex PCR; TCRdb keeps only in-frame clonotypes and omits some of them. The table has around 61,000 clones, 70% to 90% seen once. The sequencing sample was made of blood. These receptors came from a boy between 10 and 17 years old with severe ulcerative colitis. CDR3s include the opening cysteine and the closing phenylalanine or tryptophan. A D gene is named only where the DNA matches it firmly. Size is stated for part of the rows, as once, few or many counts, or as a class when the clone is expanded.

clone_size,d_call,j_call,v_call,cdr3_aa,cdr3_nt
.,.,TRBJ2-2,TRBV7-9,CASSPQGPGELFF,TGTGCCAGCAGCCCTCAGGGCCCCGGGGAGCTGTTTTTT
.,.,TRBJ1-1,TRBV6-5,CASYPTGASNTEAFF,TGTGCCAGCTATCCCACTGGGGCGAGCAACACTGAAGCTTTCTTT
once,.,TRBJ2-3,TRBV7-3,CASSLGIGGTDTQYF,TGTGCCAGCAGCTTAGGCATAGGGGGCACAGATACGCAGTATTTT
.,TRBD1,TRBJ1-4,TRBV2,CASRGDREKLFF,TGTGCCAGCAGGGGGGACAGGGAAAAACTGTTTTTT
.,TRBD1,TRBJ1-1,TRBV5-4,CASSRGQGMGTEAFF,TGTGCCAGCAGCCGCGGACAGGGGATGGGAACTGAAGCTTTCTTT
.,.,TRBJ1-1,TRBV7-9,CASSLSVGNTEAFF,TGTGCCAGCAGCTTATCCGTGGGGAACACTGAAGCTTTCTTT
.,.,TRBJ2-1,TRBV7-9,CASSLTSSGFDNEQFF,TGTGCCAGCAGCTTAACATCCAGCGGGTTTGACAATGAGCAGTTCTTC
.,TRBD1,TRBJ1-5,TRBV19,CASSPMDRSENQPQHF,TGTGCCAGTAGTCCAATGGACAGGTCCGAAAATCAGCCCCAGCATTTT
.,.,TRBJ1-2,TRBV7-9,CASSPGQPYGYTF,TGTGCCAGCAGCCCGGGACAACCCTATGGCTACACCTTC
.,.,TRBJ1-5,TRBV5-1,CASSLYPDSNQPQHF,TGCGCCAGCAGCTTATATCCGGATAGCAATCAGCCCCAGCATTTT
once,TRBD2,TRBJ2-1,TRBV10-3,CAISEVERGGNEQFF,TGTGCCATCAGTGAGGTTGAACGGGGGGGCAATGAGCAGTTCTTC
.,.,TRBJ1-2,TRBV10-3,CAISDLSAERNYGYTF,TGTGCCATCAGTGATTTGTCCGCCGAGCGGAACTATGGCTACACCTTC
.,.,TRBJ2-7,TRBV10-3,CAISDGVPYEQYF,TGTGCCATCAGTGACGGAGTACCCTACGAGCAGTACTTC
.,.,TRBJ2-7,TRBV4-1,CASSLSGTATYEQYF,TGCGCCAGCAGCTTATCCGGGACCGCGACCTACGAGCAGTACTTC
.,.,TRBJ2-6,TRBV4-1,CASSQDTETVGSGANVLTF,TGCGCCAGCAGCCAAGATACAGAGACTGTTGGCTCTGGGGCCAACGTCCTGACTTTC
.,TRBD2,TRBJ2-1,TRBV11-3,CASSEGLAGVNALWNEQFF,TGTGCCAGCAGCGAGGGACTAGCGGGAGTAAACGCTCTTTGGAATGAGCAGTTCTTC
.,.,TRBJ2-2,TRBV4-1,CASSQGGPGVGELFF,TGCGCCAGCAGCCAAGGGGGACCGGGCGTCGGGGAGCTGTTTTTT
.,.,TRBJ1-1,TRBV28,CASSFGTEAFF,TGTGCCAGCAGTTTTGGTACTGAAGCTTTCTTT
.,TRBD2,TRBJ2-1,TRBV6-5,CASGRGGFYNEQFF,TGTGCCAGCGGGCGGGGGGGATTCTACAATGAGCAGTTCTTC
once,.,TRBJ2-2,TRBV27,CASSSFGELFF,TGTGCCAGCAGTTCGTTCGGGGAGCTGTTTTTT
.,TRBD2,TRBJ2-7,TRBV19,CASSPALAGAYEQYF,TGTGCCAGTAGTCCGGCGCTAGCGGGAGCGTACGAGCAGTACTTC
.,TRBD1,TRBJ1-1,TRBV9,CASSPRQGVNTEAFF,TGTGCCAGCAGCCCAAGACAGGGGGTGAACACTGAAGCTTTCTTT
.,.,TRBJ1-1,TRBV7-9,CASSSRRGVFEAFF,TGTGCCAGCAGCTCCCGTAGGGGGGTTTTTGAAGCTTTCTTT
.,.,TRBJ2-1,TRBV4-2,CASSPGTANEQFF,TGTGCCAGCAGCCCTGGGACCGCCAATGAGCAGTTCTTC
.,.,TRBJ1-1,TRBV6-6,CASRMGGDGEAFF,TGTGCCAGCAGAATGGGGGGGGACGGCGAAGCTTTCTTT
once,.,TRBJ2-7,TRBV11-2,CASSAPAGGTHYEQYF,TGTGCCAGCAGCGCCCCGGCTGGAGGGACCCACTACGAGCAGTACTTC
.,TRBD2,TRBJ2-7,TRBV13,CASSQGTSRTYEQYF,TGTGCCAGCAGCCAAGGGACTAGCCGGACCTACGAGCAGTACTTC
.,TRBD2,TRBJ2-3,TRBV6-1,CASSGGWRLASTDTQYF,TGTGCCAGCAGTGGGGGTTGGAGACTAGCAAGCACAGATACGCAGTATTTT
.,.,TRBJ1-2,TRBV11-3,CASSRRGGGNYGYTF,TGTGCCAGCAGCCGCCGTGGGGGGGGTAACTATGGCTACACCTTC
.,.,TRBJ1-1,TRBV12-5,CASGLIFPAGTDTEAFF,TGTGCTAGTGGTTTAATATTCCCGGCAGGGACCGACACTGAAGCTTTCTTT
.,.,TRBJ2-2,TRBV18,CASSPPSYGDTGELFF,TGTGCCAGCTCACCACCATCCTATGGGGACACCGGGGAGCTGTTTTTT
.,.,TRBJ1-5,TRBV7-6,CASSLAGGNQPQHF,TGTGCCAGCAGCTTAGCAGGAGGCAATCAGCCCCAGCATTTT
.,TRBD1,TRBJ1-2,TRBV5-4,CASSSQTGDSYGYTF,TGTGCCAGCAGCTCCCAGACAGGGGATAGCTATGGCTACACCTTC
.,TRBD1,TRBJ2-5,TRBV29-1,CSVGQGVQETQYF,TGCAGCGTTGGACAGGGCGTACAAGAGACCCAGTACTTC
.,.,TRBJ2-3,TRBV2,CASERVTVSTDTQYF,TGTGCCAGCGAGCGGGTGACGGTTAGCACAGATACGCAGTATTTT
few,TRBD1,TRBJ1-5,TRBV19,CASSTYLGTLRTGVGDNQPQHF,TGTGCCAGTAGTACATACTTAGGTACTCTTCGAACAGGGGTAGGAGACAATCAGCCCCAGCATTTT
once,.,TRBJ2-3,TRBV2,CASSESQGYSTDTQYF,TGTGCCAGCAGTGAAAGTCAGGGCTATTCCACAGATACGCAGTATTTT
.,.,TRBJ2-7,TRBV11-2,CASSPGVGYEQYF,TGTGCCAGCAGCCCGGGTGTAGGCTACGAGCAGTACTTC
few,.,TRBJ2-7,TRBV14,CASSLSRGEQYF,TGTGCCAGCAGCCTAAGTCGTGGCGAGCAGTACTTC
.,.,TRBJ2-1,TRBV6-1,CASSAEIGNEQFF,TGTGCCAGCAGTGCCGAGATAGGGAATGAGCAGTTCTTC
.,.,TRBJ2-7,TRBV23-1,CASSHSTIPYTYEQYF,TGCGCCAGCAGTCACTCGACTATTCCCTACACCTACGAGCAGTACTTC
.,.,TRBJ2-1,TRBV6-5,CASSPGRSGYNEQFF,TGTGCCAGCAGCCCCGGGAGAAGCGGATACAATGAGCAGTTCTTC
.,.,TRBJ2-1,TRBV6-5,CASSYREFGEQFF,TGTGCCAGCAGTTACCGGGAATTCGGTGAGCAGTTCTTC
.,.,TRBJ2-6,TRBV29-1,CSVGGTAGANVLTF,TGCAGCGTCGGGGGGACAGCTGGGGCCAACGTCCTGACTTTC